A selection of T cell receptor beta chains follows, all from one sample in a study of tumor and adjacent non-tumor tissue in lung cancer. A single record per CDR3 protein comes from TCRdb applying MiXCR to the multiplex PCR reads. The sample carries roughly 140,000 distinct CDR3 sequences, around 67% recorded once. Specimen: lung tumor tissue. The receptors stem from a man in his fifties or sixties with small cell lung cancer. CDR3s include the opening cysteine and the closing phenylalanine or tryptophan. Fields, in order: CDR3 protein, CDR3 DNA, clone size, D gene, J gene, V gene. D genes are given only for firm matches. A row's size may be missing; if present it is once, few, many or a size class.

CDR3 protein: CASSARGHNIQYF
CDR3 DNA: TGTGCCAGCAGTGCAAGGGGGCACAACATTCAGTACTTC
clone size: -
D gene: TRBD1
J gene: TRBJ2-4
V gene: TRBV6-1

CDR3 protein: CASSFSAGVGDTQYF
CDR3 DNA: TGCGCCAGCAGCTTCTCAGCGGGAGTAGGTGATACGCAGTATTTT
clone size: few
D gene: TRBD2
J gene: TRBJ2-3
V gene: TRBV5-1

CDR3 protein: CSALPLAGDYNEQFF
CDR3 DNA: TGCAGTGCTCTGCCACTAGCGGGAGACTACAATGAGCAGTTCTTC
clone size: -
D gene: TRBD2
J gene: TRBJ2-1
V gene: TRBV20-1

CDR3 protein: CASSTGLSLNEKLFF
CDR3 DNA: TGTGCCAGCAGCACTGGCCTGAGCCTTAATGAAAAACTGTTTTTT
clone size: -
D gene: -
J gene: TRBJ1-4
V gene: TRBV13

CDR3 protein: CASSPSGWYNEQFF
CDR3 DNA: TGTGCCAGCAGCCCGAGCGGGTGGTACAATGAGCAGTTCTTC
clone size: -
D gene: -
J gene: TRBJ2-1
V gene: TRBV7-3

CDR3 protein: CSAEQGTNQPQHF
CDR3 DNA: TGCAGTGCGGAACAGGGGACCAATCAGCCCCAGCATTTT
clone size: -
D gene: TRBD1
J gene: TRBJ1-5
V gene: TRBV20-1

CDR3 protein: CASSFRVRQVSSNEQLF
CDR3 DNA: TGTGCCAGCAGTTTCAGAGTGAGACAGGTGTCCTCGAATGAGCAGTTATTC
clone size: once
D gene: -
J gene: TRBJ2-1
V gene: TRBV12-3/TRBV12-4

CDR3 protein: CASSDAGGPQGGYTF
CDR3 DNA: TGTGCCAGCAGCGATGCGGGAGGACCTCAGGGTGGCTACACCTTC
clone size: many
D gene: -
J gene: TRBJ1-2
V gene: TRBV5-4

CDR3 protein: CAISLGLAGAYPEQFF
CDR3 DNA: TGTGCCATCAGCTTAGGACTAGCGGGTGCCTACCCTGAGCAGTTCTTC
clone size: once
D gene: TRBD2
J gene: TRBJ2-1
V gene: TRBV11-2

CDR3 protein: CASSETASGSRETQYF
CDR3 DNA: TGTGCCAGCAGTGAAACGGCTAGCGGGAGCCGGGAGACCCAGTACTTC
clone size: -
D gene: TRBD2
J gene: TRBJ2-5
V gene: TRBV6-1

CDR3 protein: CSAMTEHNSPLHF
CDR3 DNA: TGCAGTGCTATGACGGAACATAATTCACCCCTCCACTTT
clone size: many
D gene: -
J gene: TRBJ1-6
V gene: TRBV20-1

CDR3 protein: CVSSLGTMEQYF
CDR3 DNA: TGTGTCAGCAGCTTAGGGACAATGGAGCAGTACTTC
clone size: -
D gene: -
J gene: TRBJ2-7
V gene: TRBV11-3

CDR3 protein: CASSLGQMLWGERFF
CDR3 DNA: TGTGCCAGCAGCTTAGGACAGATGCTCTGGGGTGAGCGGTTCTTC
clone size: -
D gene: -
J gene: TRBJ2-1
V gene: TRBV11-1

CDR3 protein: CASSRLPTGTQYF
CDR3 DNA: TGTGCCAGCAGCCGACTCCCCACAGGTACGCAGTATTTT
clone size: -
D gene: -
J gene: TRBJ2-3
V gene: TRBV11-2

CDR3 protein: CASSPRDRGRSNYGYTF
CDR3 DNA: TGTGCCAGCTCTCCCCGGGACAGGGGAAGGAGTAACTATGGCTACACCTTC
clone size: many
D gene: TRBD1
J gene: TRBJ1-2
V gene: TRBV11-2

CDR3 protein: CASSLRQGRNSGANVLTF
CDR3 DNA: TGTGCCAGCAGCTTACGGCAGGGGCGAAACTCTGGGGCCAACGTCCTGACTTTC
clone size: many
D gene: -
J gene: TRBJ2-6
V gene: TRBV11-2

CDR3 protein: CSAREGGGSSYNEQFF
CDR3 DNA: TGCAGTGCTAGAGAGGGGGGCGGTAGCTCCTACAATGAGCAGTTCTTC
clone size: -
D gene: -
J gene: TRBJ2-1
V gene: TRBV20-1

CDR3 protein: CASNPGAGTYIEQFF
CDR3 DNA: TGTGCCAGCAACCCCGGTGCGGGCACCTACATTGAGCAGTTCTTC
clone size: -
D gene: -
J gene: TRBJ2-1
V gene: TRBV11-2

CDR3 protein: CASSPLTIGNNEQFF
CDR3 DNA: TGCGCCAGCAGTCCTCTGACTATCGGGAACAATGAGCAGTTCTTC
clone size: -
D gene: -
J gene: TRBJ2-1
V gene: TRBV6-5

CDR3 protein: CTSSYPPGQGANSPLHF
CDR3 DNA: TGTACCAGCAGTTACCCCCCTGGGCAGGGGGCCAACTCACCCCTCCACTTT
clone size: once
D gene: TRBD1
J gene: TRBJ1-6
V gene: TRBV6-6

CDR3 protein: CASSHPPSGTLETQYF
CDR3 DNA: TGTGCCAGCAGCCACCCCCCTAGCGGAACTCTGGAGACCCAGTACTTC
clone size: few
D gene: TRBD2
J gene: TRBJ2-5
V gene: TRBV14

CDR3 protein: CAISIDNEQFF
CDR3 DNA: TGTGCCATTAGCATAGACAATGAGCAGTTCTTC
clone size: once
D gene: -
J gene: TRBJ2-1
V gene: TRBV11-1

CDR3 protein: CASSSLEAYNEQLF
CDR3 DNA: TGTGCCAGCAGCTCCCTAGAGGCCTACAATGAGCAGCTCTTC
clone size: -
D gene: -
J gene: TRBJ2-1
V gene: TRBV11-2

CDR3 protein: CASSEVTSGTSYEQYF
CDR3 DNA: TGCGCCAGTAGTGAGGTGACTAGCGGTACCTCCTACGAGCAGTACTTC
clone size: -
D gene: TRBD2
J gene: TRBJ2-7
V gene: TRBV10-2

CDR3 protein: CASSRYNEQSF
CDR3 DNA: TGTGCTAGCAGCCGCTACAATGAGCAGTCCTTC
clone size: -
D gene: -
J gene: TRBJ2-1
V gene: TRBV12-3/TRBV12-4

CDR3 protein: CSARNFLAEAYNEQFF
CDR3 DNA: TGCAGTGCTAGAAACTTCCTAGCGGAGGCCTACAATGAGCAGTTCTTC
clone size: few
D gene: TRBD2
J gene: TRBJ2-1
V gene: TRBV20-1

CDR3 protein: CATSFVLNNEQFF
CDR3 DNA: TGTGCCACCAGCTTCGTGCTTAACAATGAGCAGTTTTTC
clone size: -
D gene: -
J gene: TRBJ2-1
V gene: TRBV11-2

CDR3 protein: CVWKQLAALVTDTQYF
CDR3 DNA: TGTGTCTGGAAACAACTAGCGGCCCTTGTCACAGATACGCAGTATTTT
clone size: -
D gene: TRBD2
J gene: TRBJ2-3
V gene: TRBV30

CDR3 protein: CASNMYSYDYTF
CDR3 DNA: TGTGCCAGCAATATGTACTCCTATGACTACACCTTC
clone size: -
D gene: -
J gene: TRBJ1-2
V gene: TRBV12-3/TRBV12-4

CDR3 protein: CASSRGTGGETQYF
CDR3 DNA: TGTGCCAGCAGCCGTGGGACAGGGGGAGAGACCCAGTACTTC
clone size: many
D gene: TRBD1
J gene: TRBJ2-5
V gene: TRBV6-6

CDR3 protein: CASSLLPESSLNF
CDR3 DNA: TGTGCCAGCAGCTTGTTGCCGGAATCATCCCTCAACTTT
clone size: -
D gene: -
J gene: TRBJ1-6
V gene: TRBV11-1

CDR3 protein: CSARVPRYFYGYTF
CDR3 DNA: TGCAGTGCTAGAGTCCCTCGGTACTTCTATGGCTACACCTTC
clone size: -
D gene: -
J gene: TRBJ1-2
V gene: TRBV20-1

CDR3 protein: CASSQVPNSNQPQHF
CDR3 DNA: TGCGCCAGCAGCCAAGTACCCAATAGCAATCAGCCCCAGCATTTT
clone size: many
D gene: -
J gene: TRBJ1-5
V gene: TRBV4-1

CDR3 protein: CASSLPSGRFSRSDTQYF
CDR3 DNA: TGTGCCAGCAGCTTACCTAGCGGGAGGTTTAGTCGGTCGGATACGCAGTATTTT
clone size: few
D gene: TRBD2
J gene: TRBJ2-3
V gene: TRBV7-9

CDR3 protein: CSVRPSPPAALGTSGVTYNEQFF
CDR3 DNA: TGCAGTGTTAGACCCTCCCCCCCCGCCGCCCTGGGGACTAGCGGGGTGACCTACAATGAGCAGTTCTTC
clone size: -
D gene: TRBD2
J gene: TRBJ2-1
V gene: TRBV20-1

CDR3 protein: CASSLAQGSDNSPLHF
CDR3 DNA: TGTGCCAGCAGCTTGGCACAGGGCTCAGATAATTCACCCCTCCACTTT
clone size: -
D gene: -
J gene: TRBJ1-6
V gene: TRBV5-5

CDR3 protein: CASSFWDRALVGQFF
CDR3 DNA: TGTGCCAGCAGTTTTTGGGACAGGGCCCTGGTAGGGCAGTTCTTC
clone size: few
D gene: TRBD1
J gene: TRBJ2-1
V gene: TRBV12-3/TRBV12-4

CDR3 protein: CSASKVPTDTQYF
CDR3 DNA: TGCAGTGCTAGCAAAGTACCCACAGATACGCAGTATTTT
clone size: -
D gene: -
J gene: TRBJ2-3
V gene: TRBV20-1

CDR3 protein: CASSPMRRANEKLFF
CDR3 DNA: TGTGCCAGTAGTCCTATGAGGAGGGCTAATGAAAAACTGTTTTTT
clone size: -
D gene: -
J gene: TRBJ1-4
V gene: TRBV19

CDR3 protein: CDSSYRRGVEQSF
CDR3 DNA: TGTGACAGCAGTTATAGAAGAGGAGTTGAGCAGTCCTTC
clone size: -
D gene: -
J gene: TRBJ2-1
V gene: TRBV6-5

CDR3 protein: CPSSRLAGGTTWELFF
CDR3 DNA: TGTCCCAGCAGCCGACTAGCGGGAGGAACCACGTGGGAGTTGTTTTTT
clone size: -
D gene: TRBD2
J gene: TRBJ2-2
V gene: TRBV6-1

CDR3 protein: CTSSQAGGPGELFF
CDR3 DNA: TGTACCAGCAGCCAAGCGGGGGGACCCGGGGAGCTCTTTTTT
clone size: -
D gene: TRBD2
J gene: TRBJ2-2
V gene: TRBV11-2